The 3 T cell receptor beta chains listed next were all sequenced from one sample in a study of blood T cells in healthy people across ages. A sample-barcoded 5' primer and a J-beta primer mix were used in a second PCR of roughly 6 to 11 cycles. TCRdb redid the calling of the 5' RACE reads with MiXCR, one entry per CDR3 protein. The sample holds approximately 1.5 million distinct CDR3 sequences, roughly a third seen once. The material sequenced was blood. These receptors all stem from a woman in her 30s in good health.

This clonotype appeared once. The V call is TRBV7-3, the J call TRBJ2-1, with TRBD1 matching over 9 bases. Unmatched junction bases numbered 16, after V lost 5 bases and J lost 5 bases. The CDR3 covers 18 residues. Germline assignment: CDR1 SGHTA and CDR2 FQGTGA. The CDR3, as DNA: TGTGCCAGCAGCCTACTGTCAGGTGGGGACAGGGCGGACAATGAGCAGTTCTTC. It is translated as CASSLLSGGDRADNEQFF. The full variable domain, rest sourced from reference TRBV7-3 and TRBJ2-1, is GAGVSQTPSNKVTEKGKYVELRCDPISGHTALYWYRQSLGQGPEFLIYFQGTGAADDSGLPNDRFFAVRPEGSVSTLKIQRTERGDSAVYLCASSLLSGGDRADNEQFFGPGTRLTVL.

This clonotype was recorded many times. The chain is built from TRBV7-3 and TRBJ2-3, with a tentative D call TRBD1 (5 bases). The CDR3 is 15 amino acids. The V and J ends lost 2 bases and 4 bases respectively, with 13 bases between them. Per the germline V gene, CDR1 is SGHTA and CDR2 is FQGTGA. The CDR3 loop is CASSLVGQGADTQYF. The CDR3 DNA reads as TGTGCCAGCAGCTTAGTAGGTCAAGGGGCAGATACGCAGTATTTT. Looking up the rest from reference TRBV7-3 and TRBJ2-3 gives the full variable domain: GAGVSQTPSNKVTEKGKYVELRCDPISGHTALYWYRQSLGQGPEFLIYFQGTGAADDSGLPNDRFFAVRPEGSVSTLKIQRTERGDSAVYLCASSLVGQGADTQYFGPGTRLTVL.

This clonotype was seen ten or more times. The chain combines TRBV27 with TRBJ2-3; D possibly matches TRBD1 or TRBD2 (5 bases each). CDR1 and CDR2 from the germline V gene are MNHEY and SMNVEV (reference sequence). The length of the CDR3 is 13 residues. V was cut by 5 bases and J by 7 bases, with 13 bases left in between. CDR3 sequence reads: CASSLRDRNTQYF. The CDR3 coding sequence is TGTGCCAGCAGTCTTCGGGACCGTAATACGCAGTATTTT.